This entry lists 6 T cell receptor beta chains sequenced from one sample in a study of regulatory T cells in long-lasting Graves disease. In building TCR beta libraries, iRepertoire HTBI primers were used together with Arm-PCR of CDR3 regions. TCRdb reanalysed the multiplex PCR reads using MiXCR and keeps one entry per CDR3 protein. The sample comprises 400,000 or so distinct CDR3 sequences, around 20% of which are singletons, and around 26% rests with the top ten. Time point: persistent/refractory GD, antithyroid drugs over 5 years with positive TRAb. Following extraction of RNA from PBMCs, that RNA was used to make the TCR library. Sequenced here: peripheral blood mononuclear cells (PBMCs), sampled when the disease was refractory, from a patient treated with antithyroid drugs. Receptors were obtained from a female donor with Graves disease.

The V and J genes are TRBV7-9 and TRBJ2-7; D gene uncertain. V lost 5 bases and J 0 bases, leaving 11 bases between the germline ends. The CDR3 is made up of 14 amino acids. Germline V gives CDR1 SEHNR, CDR2 FQNEAQ (reference sequence). CDR3 DNA sequence: TGTGCCAGCAGCGGGCTTACGTACTCCTACGAGCAGTACTTC. It translates to CASSGLTYSYEQYF.

Only a few counts were recorded for this clonotype. A much larger clone is a single base away; this may be a read error. Given the absence of the conserved phenylalanine or tryptophan at the CDR3 end, a read error is likely. The chain employs TRBV5-8 and TRBJ2-7; D could derive from TRBD1 or TRBD2 (5 bases each). Trimming took 4 bases from V and 5 from J, leaving 13 bases between them. From germline, CDR1 is SGHTS and CDR2 YDEGEE. The CDR3 is made up of 13 amino acids. The CDR3 nucleotides read TGTGCCAGCAGCATACCGGGACCGAACGAGCAGTACCTC. This codes for CASSIPGPNEQYL.

This clonotype was observed at least ten times. The chain couples TRBV7-3 to TRBJ2-7, with 9 bases matching TRBD1. The CDR3 covers 14 residues. V was clipped by 5 bases and J by 4 bases; unmatched bases: 6. Germline CDR1 SGHTA, CDR2 FQGTGA. CDR3 amino acids: CASSQDRGPYEQYF. CDR3 DNA: TGTGCCAGCAGCCAGGACAGGGGACCTTACGAGCAGTACTTC.

This chain connects TRBV2 to TRBJ2-7; weak D call: TRBD1 (6 bases). Trimming shortened V by 6 bases and J by 6 bases, and 18 bases separated the two germline ends. The CDR3 has 14 residues. Germline CDR1 and CDR2: SNHLY and FYNNEI. The CDR3 nucleotides read TGTGCCAGCAGCTCGTCTGGGGGCCAGGGCGAGCAGTACTTC. As protein: CASSSSGGQGEQYF. Full variable domain (outside the CDR3, taken from reference TRBV2 and TRBJ2-7): EPEVTQTPSHQVTQMGQEVILRCVPISNHLYFYWYRQILGQKVEFLVSFYNNEISEKSEIFDDQFSVERPDGSNFTLKIRSTKLEDSAMYFCASSSSGGQGEQYFGPGTRLTVT.

The V call is TRBV12-5, the J call TRBJ1-1; TRBD1 agrees at 9 bases. CDR3 size: 15 residues. V shed 3 bases, J shed 1 base, and the junction held 3 bases outside the gene matches. Germline V gives CDR1 LGHNT, CDR2 FRNRAP. In nucleotides, the CDR3 is TGTGCTAGTGGTTTCACAGGGGGCAAGAACACTGAAGCTTTCTTT. Its protein product is CASGFTGGKNTEAFF.

There are a few counts of this clonotype. The chain couples TRBV19 to TRBJ1-3; 8 bases align to TRBD1. The CDR3 totals 15 residues. The germline gives CDR1 LNHDA, CDR2 SQIVND (reference sequence). With V trimmed by 6 bases and J by 1 base, 5 bases remained unmatched. The CDR3 is CASSTGGLSGNTIYF. The DNA for the CDR3 is TGTGCCAGTAGCACAGGGGGTTTGTCTGGAAACACCATATATTTT.